Sequencing of this T cell receptor (beta chain) was carried out in a study of T-cell reconstitution after alpha-beta-depleted transplantation in children. This clonotype was counted many times. Its antigen remains unknown. Germline V gives CDR1 KGHDR, CDR2 SFDVKD. CDR3 size: 13 residues. Trimming removed 7 bases from V and 1 base from J, with 9 bases in between. Molecular barcoding with unique molecular identifiers was used for the TCRbeta library. TCRdb ran MiXCR on the PCR reads and lists one entry per CDR3 protein. The sample shows around 490,000 distinct CDR3 sequences, 9.5% to 12% of them seen only once. Overall study findings and caveats: A year post-transplant, T-cell counts and diversity derived mostly from newly produced T cells. High day-60 TCRbeta diversity in some patients came from surviving recipient T cells and thymic progenitors. Several hundred expanded graft clones reportedly gave rise to the alpha-beta T cells present about two months after transplant.

The sample in question was PBMCs, mostly from graft donor cells, obtained 180 days after TCRalphabeta/CD19-depleted stem cell transplant. The J gene is TRBJ1-1, the V gene TRBV24-1; D unresolved. This TCR derives from a female patient younger than 10 who had a stem cell transplant for aplastic anemia, so the T cells may come from the graft donor. The DNA for the CDR3 is TGTGCCACCAGGGGGAGAAAGAACACTGAAGCTTTCTTT. This gives the protein CATRGRKNTEAFF.